A single sample is the source of the 4 T cell receptor beta chains below, sequenced in a study of T cell repertoires in cytomegalovirus infection. TCRdb used MiXCR to reprocess the reads, holding one entry per CDR3 protein. This sample has around 300,000 distinct CDR3 sequences, with roughly 25% found just once. Their target antigens are unknown. The input for sequencing was cultured PBMCs, taken from culture after CMV antigen stimulation. These receptors were taken from a human donor in good health (CMV status not recorded). Some clones in this sample may be carry-over from other donors' samples.

Points on this clonotype: This may be a read error: a much more frequent sequence differs by one nucleotide. This chain connects TRBV7-9 to TRBJ1-2; D is ambiguous. The CDR3 is 11 amino acids. Trimming took off 5 bases at V and 4 bases at J, with 5 bases between the two ends. Per the germline V gene, CDR1 is SEHNR and CDR2 is FQNEAQ (reference sequence). The CDR3 loop is CASSKGYGYTF. CDR3 DNA: TGTGCCAGCAGCAAGGGCTATGGCTACACCTTC.

This clonotype was detected many times. The gene calls are TRBV7-9 and TRBJ2-1, with 7 bases lining up with TRBD2. V lost 1 base, J lost 11 bases, and 5 bases stayed unmatched. CDR3 length: 13 amino acids. Germline CDR1 and CDR2: SEHNR and FQNEAQ (reference sequence). The CDR3, as DNA: TGTGCCAGCAGCTTAGGACTAGCCGGAAAGCAGTTCTTC. This translates into CASSLGLAGKQFF.

There are many counts of this clonotype. The V and J genes are TRBV5-6 and TRBJ1-5; D unclear. The ends were cut back, 1 base at V and 0 bases at J, with 11 bases in the middle. The CDR3 spans 16 residues. Germline values: CDR1 SGHDT, CDR2 YYEEEE. The CDR3 region has the DNA TGTGCCAGCAGCTTGATGGGCGGAAATAGCAATCAGCCCCAGCATTTT. Its protein product is CASSLMGGNSNQPQHF.

This rearrangement joins TRBV19 to TRBJ2-1; 9 positions match TRBD1. CDR1 is LNHDA, CDR2 SQIVND, per germline (reference sequence). Trimming cost V 7 bases and J 3 bases; bases outside gene matches: 4. The CDR3 runs to 14 residues. The CDR3 here is CASTPGQGYNEQFF. The CDR3, as DNA: TGTGCCAGTACTCCGGGACAGGGCTACAATGAGCAGTTCTTC.